Each of the 11 T cell receptor beta chains below was sequenced from the same sample in a study of beta chain features in type 1 diabetes. As every portion of the isolated RNA was reverse transcribed, the sequencing read expressed TCRB transcripts. Sequencing was performed with immunoSEQ multiplex PCR; in TCRdb, only in-frame clones are kept and a portion is missing. The table lists approximately 150,000 clones, more than 9% of them singletons. The sequenced sample consisted of naive CD4+ T cells from blood. All receptors derive from a man aged 18 to 35 in good health.

The genes are TRBV30 and TRBJ1-1, with 7 bases aligning to TRBD1. The junction had 3 bases not matched to a gene; V was cut back by 2 bases and J by 3 bases. The CDR3 is made up of 13 amino acids. Germline V gene sequence: CDR1 GTSNPN, CDR2 SVGIG (reference sequence). CDR3 region: CAWSPQGDTEAFF. The CDR3 DNA is TGTGCCTGGAGTCCCCAGGGGGACACTGAAGCTTTCTTT. Based on the CDR3 plus reference TRBV30 and TRBJ1-1, the full variable domain is SQTIHQWPATLVQPVGSPLSLECTVEGTSNPNLYWYRQAAGRGLQLLFYSVGIGQISSEVPQNLSASRPQDRQFILSSKKLLLSDSGFYLCAWSPQGDTEAFFGQGTRLTVV.

The chain joins TRBV11-1 to TRBJ2-1, with a weak D call TRBD1 (6 bases). The V gene lost 5 bases and the J gene lost 6 bases, with 14 bases spanning the gap. Germline assignment: CDR1 SGHAT and CDR2 FQDESV (reference sequence). The CDR3 runs to 14 residues. CDR3 in DNA: TGTGCCAGCAGCCTGTCGACAGGACCCAATGAGCAGTTCTTC. Amino acid sequence: CASSLSTGPNEQFF.

The sample holds a few counts of this clone. V and J are TRBV4-2 and TRBJ2-1; 10 bases match TRBD1. J was trimmed by 7 bases and V by 1 base; bases with no gene match: 10. This CDR3 spans 17 amino acids. Germline-derived CDR1 and CDR2 are LGHNA and YNFKEQ. The CDR3 loop is CASSQAGTGVGRNEQFF. The CDR3 DNA sequence: TGTGCCAGCAGCCAAGCCGGGACAGGGGTAGGAAGGAATGAGCAGTTCTTC.

This clone was recorded many times. The CDR3 reads CASSLGHENIQYF. In DNA, the CDR3 is TGTGCCAGCAGCCTGGGACACGAAAACATTCAGTACTTC. The chain recombines TRBV5-6 with TRBJ2-4, with TRBD1 as a possible D gene (6 bases). V was trimmed by 4 bases and J by 5 bases, leaving 10 bases between them. The CDR3 extends over 13 amino acids. The V gene's germline CDR1 is SGHDT and CDR2 YYEEEE.

The rearrangement links TRBV28 to TRBJ2-5; 8 positions match TRBD2. Germline lookup yields CDR1 MDHEN and CDR2 SYDVKM. The ends lost 8 bases at V and 5 bases at J; junction bases unmatched: 1. This CDR3 has 11 amino acids. CDR3 loop: CASRGGETQYF. CDR3 coding DNA: TGTGCCAGCCGCGGGGGGGAGACCCAGTACTTC.

This clone was observed at least ten times. In nucleotides, the CDR3 is TGTGCCAGCAGCTCGACCAGCGGCCTCCTCGAGACCCAGTACTTC. Translation gives CASSSTSGLLETQYF. The V gene is TRBV7-8, the J gene TRBJ2-5, with a tentative D call TRBD2 (5 bases). Germline values: CDR1 SGHVS, CDR2 FQNEAQ. The CDR3 runs to 15 residues. With 4 bases removed from V and 5 bases from J, the gap between germline ends came to 17 bases.

V gene TRBV6-5 combines with J gene TRBJ1-1; TRBD1 is a possible D gene (5 bases). With 6 bases removed from V and 6 bases from J, the gap between germline ends came to 20 bases. CDR3 length: 15 amino acids. Germline lookup yields CDR1 MNHEY and CDR2 SVGAGI. The CDR3 sequence is CASSDPGRGYPEAFF. Written as DNA, the CDR3 is TGTGCCAGCAGCGACCCGGGGAGGGGCTACCCTGAAGCTTTCTTT.

This clone was observed many times. V and J are TRBV28 and TRBJ2-5; 8 bases agree with TRBD2. The CDR3 is 13 amino acids. In germline, CDR1 is MDHEN, CDR2 SYDVKM. V was clipped by 6 bases and J by 5 bases; unmatched bases: 5. CDR3 nucleotides: TGTGCCAGCAGCCGAGCGGGGGCGGAGACCCAGTACTTC. Its translation: CASSRAGAETQYF.

The chain carries TRBV2 and TRBJ1-2, with 8 bases that match TRBD1. Looked up from germline, CDR1 is SNHLY and CDR2 is FYNNEI. CDR3 size: 13 residues. Trimming took 4 bases from V and 4 from J; bases not matched to a gene: 2. The CDR3 DNA sequence: TGTGCCAGCAGTGCACAGGGGGGCTATGGCTACACCTTC. Protein product: CASSAQGGYGYTF.

This clone appeared many times. The V call is TRBV29-1, the J call TRBJ2-3; 7 positions agree with TRBD2. V trimming: 5 bases; J trimming: 8 bases; junction bases outside the gene matches: 7. CDR3 size: 12 residues. The V gene's germline CDR1 is SQVTM and CDR2 ANQGSEA. This CDR3 reads CSVLAGVGTQYF. For the CDR3, the DNA is TGCAGCGTTCTCGCGGGGGTGGGTACGCAGTATTTT.

This chain uses TRBV7-2 with TRBJ2-1, with 10 bases identical to TRBD2. Germline loops: CDR1 SGHTA, CDR2 FQGNSA. V dropped 3 bases and J dropped 6; count of bases not matched to a gene: 5. CDR3 length: 15 residues. CDR3 sequence (DNA): TGTGCCAGCAGCTTGGTTAGCGGGGGGCGCAATGAGCAGTTCTTC. It is translated as CASSLVSGGRNEQFF.